The clone carrying this T cell receptor beta chain came up a few times. The sample belongs to a study of cytomegalovirus exposure and HLA in healthy donors. Germline CDR1 and CDR2: LNHNV and YYDKDF (reference sequence). V was shortened by 0 bases and J by 4 bases, with 18 bases between the two germline ends. The CDR3 is 17 amino acids. In the PCR, 60 Vbeta and 13 Jbeta primers were used. Assay: immunoSEQ multiplex PCR; the TCRdb copy retains only in-frame clones and omits some. This sample has about 160,000 clones, with approximately 82% found just once. The TCR originated in a man in his forties or fifties in good health and CMV-seropositive. The V call is TRBV15, the J call TRBJ1-1; the D gene is possibly TRBD1 (6 bases). Sequencing input: PBMCs. CDR3 nucleotide sequence: TGTGCCACCAGCAGAGAGTGGGCGGGGGGCGTGGGCACTGAAGCTTTCTTT. Amino acid sequence: CATSREWAGGVGTEAFF.